This passage covers 30 T cell receptor beta chains from one sample sequenced in a study of technical replicates of blood from a handful of donors. Only in-frame clones appear in the TCRdb table, and some are missing; sequencing was by immunoSEQ multiplex PCR. Of under 70,000 clones listed, approximately 90% are singletons. Sequenced: PBMCs. The source is a human donor in good health. Some clones in this sample may be carry-over from other donors' samples.

The chain recombines TRBV7-7 with TRBJ2-3, with 10 positions matching TRBD1. Germline-derived CDR1 and CDR2 are SSHAT and FNYEAQ (reference sequence). V was pared by 4 bases and J by 4 bases, with 8 bases of the junction left unmatched. The CDR3 contains 16 residues. This chain's CDR3 is CASSSPRTGGPDTQYF. DNA of the CDR3: TGTGCCAGCAGCTCACCTCGGACAGGGGGACCAGATACGCAGTATTTT.

J is TRBJ2-1 and V is TRBV5-4; TRBD2 aligns across 8 bases. Germline V gene lookup returns CDR1 SGHNT and CDR2 YYREEE (reference sequence). With 3 bases clipped from V and 4 bases from J, the junction kept 6 bases outside the gene matches. This CDR3 spans 15 amino acids. As DNA, the CDR3 is TGTGCCAGCAGCTCCGGGAGGGGTATTTACAATGAGCAGTTCTTC. Translation: CASSSGRGIYNEQFF.

The chain couples TRBV30 to TRBJ2-7; TRBD2 aligns across 9 bases. CDR1 and CDR2 (germline): GTSNPN, SVGIG (reference sequence). V dropped 8 bases and J dropped 0; count of bases not matched to a gene: 17. This CDR3 has 17 residues. The CDR3 region has the DNA TGTGCCCTGAGGGGGCGGGAGGGCCCCCCGAGCTCCTACGAGCAGTACTTC. Protein sequence: CALRGREGPPSSYEQYF.

The V call is TRBV7-3, the J call TRBJ1-2; 7 positions agree with TRBD1. V lost 4 bases to trimming and J lost 3 bases; unmatched junction nucleotides: 2. Germline CDR1 SGHTA, CDR2 FQGTGA. The CDR3 is 13 residues long. DNA of the CDR3: TGTGCCAGCAGCTACGGACAGGACTATGGCTACACCTTC. The encoded protein is CASSYGQDYGYTF.

This chain joins TRBV4-1 and TRBJ2-7; the match to TRBD2 covers 9 bases. J lost 4 bases, V lost 3 bases, and 7 bases had no gene match. The V gene's germline CDR1 is MGHRA and CDR2 YSYEKL. CDR3 length equals 15 residues. In DNA, the CDR3 is TGCGCCAGCAGCCAGACCGCGGGGGGGCAGTACGAGCAGTACTTC. Translated, it gives CASSQTAGGQYEQYF.

The gene calls are TRBV5-5 and TRBJ2-7, with a tentative D call TRBD1 (5 bases). The V end was cut by 0 bases, the J end by 3 bases, with 7 bases between. CDR1 is SGHKS, CDR2 YYEKEE, per germline (reference sequence). This CDR3 is built from 13 residues. The CDR3 DNA follows: TGTGCCAGCAGCTTGGAGGGGTACTACGAGCAGTACTTC. It yields the protein CASSLEGYYEQYF.

This chain uses TRBV7-2 with TRBJ2-2, with 8 bases fitting TRBD2. Germline CDR1 reads SGHTA; CDR2 reads FQGNSA. This CDR3 has 15 amino acids. V lost 9 bases and J lost 5; bases outside the gene matches: 11. This CDR3 reads CASSKGLAGTGELFF. The CDR3 DNA is TGTGCCAGTAGCAAGGGCCTAGCGGGTACCGGGGAGCTGTTTTTT.

This clone turned up a few times. The gene calls are TRBV7-3 and TRBJ2-5, with 7 bases identical to TRBD1. Germline V gene data show CDR1 as SGHTA and CDR2 as FQGTGA. After removal of 2 bases from V and 5 bases from J, the junction contained 5 bases not matched to a gene. This CDR3 spans 14 amino acids. This CDR3 is CASSLSGGVETQYF. CDR3 sequence (DNA): TGTGCCAGCAGCTTATCAGGGGGAGTCGAGACCCAGTACTTC.

The CDR3: CASSYYQGSYNEQFF. The CDR3 DNA is TGTGCCAGCAGTTACTATCAGGGGTCGTACAATGAGCAGTTCTTC. V gene TRBV6-5 combines with J gene TRBJ2-1; D might be TRBD1 (6 bases). CDR3 length: 15 amino acids. The germline V gene has CDR1 MNHEY and CDR2 SVGAGI. Trimming stripped 1 base from V and 4 bases from J, with 11 bases between.

This chain joins TRBV27 and TRBJ2-7, with a possible D match to TRBD2 (6 bases). The CDR3 loop spans 15 amino acids. The ends were cut back, 0 bases at V and 5 bases at J, with 14 bases in the middle. Germline V CDR1 and CDR2: MNHEY, SMNVEV (reference sequence). In DNA, the CDR3 is TGTGCCAGCAGTTTATCCGGGACTGCGGGTCACGAGCAGTACTTC. Translated: CASSLSGTAGHEQYF.

The chain is built from TRBV4-1 and TRBJ2-7; 7 bases align to TRBD1. V was clipped by 0 bases and J by 3 bases; unmatched bases: 5. Per the germline V gene, CDR1 is MGHRA and CDR2 is YSYEKL. CDR3 length: 15 amino acids. The CDR3 protein is CASSQDLAGGYEQYF. The CDR3 DNA reads TGCGCCAGCAGCCAAGATTTGGCAGGGGGCTACGAGCAGTACTTC.

The chain carries TRBV29-1 and TRBJ1-1; TRBD1 aligns across 7 bases. This CDR3 has 14 residues. Germline CDR1 is SQVTM and CDR2 is ANQGSEA. V was clipped by 1 base and J by 8 bases; unmatched bases: 10. The CDR3 nucleotides are TGCAGCGTTGAAGCTAAAGGCAGGGGGTACGAAGCTTTCTTT. Translating gives CSVEAKGRGYEAFF.

This clone was counted a few times. This chain uses TRBV4-1 with TRBJ1-5, with D tentatively TRBD1 (5 bases). Trimming shortened V by 4 bases and J by 4 bases, and 17 bases separated the two germline ends. Germline CDR1 and CDR2: MGHRA and YSYEKL. The CDR3 has 16 residues. This CDR3 reads CASSPQGGAWNQPQHF. The CDR3 region has the DNA TGCGCCAGCAGCCCGCAGGGTGGGGCCTGGAATCAGCCCCAGCATTTT.

The sample holds a few counts of this clone. CDR3 protein: CASSYSRTGFNEQYF. Here the CDR3 DNA reads TGTGCCAGCAGTTACTCTCGGACAGGGTTCAACGAGCAGTACTTC. This chain joins TRBV6-5 and TRBJ2-7; 8 bases map to TRBD1. The J segment lost 5 bases and the V segment lost 0 bases, leaving 6 bases of the junction unmatched. The germline V gene encodes CDR1 MNHEY and CDR2 SVGAGI. The CDR3 sequence is 15 residues long.

The chain recombines TRBV19 with TRBJ1-3, with 12 bases fitting TRBD1. The ends lost 5 bases at V and 3 bases at J; junction bases unmatched: 8. This CDR3 region has 17 residues. CDR1 LNHDA and CDR2 SQIVND come from the germline V gene (reference sequence). The CDR3 DNA follows: TGTGCCAGTAGTCACCCGGGACAGGGGGCGAGTGGAAACACCATATATTTT. Protein sequence: CASSHPGQGASGNTIYF.

In its sample, this clone was seen once. The rearrangement links TRBV28 to TRBJ1-4; the D gene is possibly TRBD1 (6 bases). The CDR3 covers 15 residues. Germline values: CDR1 MDHEN, CDR2 SYDVKM. V was trimmed by 5 bases and J by 8 bases, leaving 18 bases between them. The DNA for the CDR3 is TGTGCCAGCAGTCTTGGGGGCTCCTTCGGGGAAAAACTGTTTTTT. It is translated as CASSLGGSFGEKLFF.

The rearrangement joins TRBV27 to TRBJ2-7, with D perhaps TRBD1 (5 bases). The CDR3 totals 14 residues. V lost 1 base and J lost 6, with 13 bases in between. Per germline, CDR1 MNHEY and CDR2 SMNVEV (reference sequence). The CDR3 sequence is CASSLLGVMGEQYF. CDR3 nucleotides: TGTGCCAGCAGTTTATTAGGGGTTATGGGCGAGCAGTACTTC.

Here the CDR3 reads CASSPPGSYEQYF. CDR3 nucleotide sequence: TGTGCCAGCTCACCCCCGGGGTCCTACGAGCAGTACTTC. The chain uses TRBV18 and TRBJ2-7; D perhaps matches TRBD2 (5 bases). CDR3 length equals 13 residues. Germline CDR1 reads KGHSH; CDR2 reads LQKENI. V was cut by 3 bases and J by 1 base, with 7 bases left in between. Looking up the rest from reference TRBV18 and TRBJ2-7 gives the full variable domain: NAGVMQNPRHLVRRRGQEARLRCSPMKGHSHVYWYRQLPEEGLKFMVYLQKENIIDESGMPKERFSAEFPKEGPSILRIQQVVRGDSAAYFCASSPPGSYEQYFGPGTRLTVT.

This chain uses TRBV7-2 with TRBJ2-1, with a tentative D call TRBD1 (5 bases). V lost 0 bases and J lost 4, with 10 bases in between. Germline V lookup: CDR1 SGHTA, CDR2 FQGNSA. This CDR3 comprises 15 residues. The CDR3 spells CASSLAATVYNEQFF. The CDR3 DNA sequence: TGTGCCAGCAGCTTAGCGGCGACAGTTTACAATGAGCAGTTCTTC.

V usage is TRBV19 and J usage is TRBJ1-3; no clear D gene. The CDR3 extends over 15 amino acids. Between the trimmed V and J ends, which lost 7 bases and 0 bases, there was a span of 13 bases. Germline loops: CDR1 LNHDA, CDR2 SQIVND (reference sequence). The CDR3 DNA is TGTGCCAGTAAGTCTCGGGTCTACTCTGGAAACACCATATATTTT. Its protein product is CASKSRVYSGNTIYF.

This clone was picked up a small number of times. The chain links TRBV5-6 to TRBJ1-1; D is unclear. Trimming shortened V by 4 bases and J by 4 bases, and 5 bases separated the two germline ends. Germline CDR1 SGHDT, CDR2 YYEEEE. The CDR3 loop spans 11 amino acids. CDR3: CASSRSTEAFF. Here the CDR3 DNA reads TGTGCCAGCAGCCGGTCCACTGAAGCTTTCTTT.

This rearrangement joins TRBV9 to TRBJ1-5, with 9 bases matching TRBD1. This CDR3 is built from 15 residues. In germline, CDR1 is SGDLS, CDR2 YYNGEE. After removal of 3 bases from V and 1 base from J, the junction contained 2 bases not matched to a gene. The CDR3 here is CASSAGQGSNQPQHF. CDR3 coding DNA: TGTGCCAGCAGCGCCGGACAGGGGAGCAATCAGCCCCAGCATTTT.

The chain recombines TRBV4-2 with TRBJ2-5, with D unresolved. Germline V gene data show CDR1 as LGHNA and CDR2 as YNFKEQ. The V gene lost 3 bases and the J gene lost 5 bases, with 4 bases spanning the gap. This CDR3 has 11 amino acids. This CDR3 is CASSQEETQYF. The CDR3 DNA sequence: TGTGCCAGCAGCCAGGAGGAGACCCAGTACTTC.

The chain links TRBV7-8 to TRBJ1-3; 7 bases are shared with TRBD1. The CDR3 is 15 amino acids. CDR1 SGHVS and CDR2 FQNEAQ come from the germline V gene. The J segment lost 6 bases and the V segment lost 4 bases, leaving 9 bases of the junction unmatched. The CDR3 reads CASSSGQEVVNTIYF. The CDR3 nucleotides are TGTGCCAGCAGCTCTGGACAGGAAGTCGTAAACACCATATATTTT.

The V call is TRBV27, the J call TRBJ2-1, with 14 bases identical to TRBD2. The V segment lost 7 bases and the J segment 6 bases; nucleotides outside the gene matches: 8. Germline V CDR1 and CDR2: MNHEY, SMNVEV (reference sequence). This CDR3 is built from 16 residues. CDR3 DNA: TGTGCCAGCACCAACCCCGGACTAGCGGGAGGCAATGAGCAGTTCTTC. The encoded protein is CASTNPGLAGGNEQFF.

This chain links TRBV5-4 with TRBJ2-5; 7 nucleotides match TRBD1. The ends lost 4 bases at V and 2 bases at J; junction bases unmatched: 5. The V gene's germline CDR1 is SGHNT and CDR2 YYREEE (reference sequence). The CDR3 has 14 amino acids. CDR3 nucleotide sequence: TGTGCCAGCAGCGTGGGACAGATACAAGAGACCCAGTACTTC. It translates to CASSVGQIQETQYF.

The CDR3 reads CASSAQPGQGGIQYF. The CDR3 nucleotides are TGTGCCAGCAGCGCCCAACCGGGACAGGGCGGCATTCAGTACTTC. The genes are TRBV9 and TRBJ2-4; 9 bases fit TRBD1. The germline gives CDR1 SGDLS, CDR2 YYNGEE. Trimming cost V 3 bases and J 9 bases; bases outside gene matches: 10. This CDR3 spans 15 amino acids.

The chain combines TRBV30 with TRBJ2-4; 9 nucleotides match TRBD1. The CDR3 totals 15 residues. V lost 3 bases to trimming and J lost 1 base; unmatched junction nucleotides: 4. Germline CDR1 reads GTSNPN; CDR2 reads SVGIG (reference sequence). The CDR3 here is CAWRQQGAAKNIQYF. CDR3 sequence (DNA): TGTGCCTGGAGACAACAGGGGGCGGCCAAAAACATTCAGTACTTC.

The chain joins TRBV5-6 to TRBJ2-5, with unresolved D. This CDR3 is built from 14 residues. V was clipped by 0 bases and J by 5 bases, with 11 bases between them. Germline V gene sequence: CDR1 SGHDT, CDR2 YYEEEE. The CDR3 spells CASSLARFRETQYF. The CDR3 DNA is TGTGCCAGCAGCTTGGCGCGGTTCCGGGAGACCCAGTACTTC.

The chain has TRBV9 and TRBJ1-1; a weak D match, TRBD1 (5 bases). Trimming pared 3 bases from V and 1 base from J, leaving 10 bases between. Germline V lookup: CDR1 SGDLS, CDR2 YYNGEE. The length of the CDR3 is 14 residues. CDR3 sequence reads: CASSGDSRNTEAFF. The DNA of the CDR3 is TGTGCCAGCAGCGGGGACTCCCGGAACACTGAAGCTTTCTTT.